The rows below give T cell receptor beta chains drawn from one sample of a study of vaccination effects on CD4 cells after COVID-19. Assay: immunoSEQ multiplex PCR; the TCRdb copy retains only in-frame clones and omits some. The sample lists some 31,000 clones; about three quarters were seen once. These receptors are not linked to any known antigen. The source material was CD4+ T cells from PBMCs cultured without peptide, sampled after COVID-19 vaccination. All receptors derive from a human donor who had a prior SARS-CoV-2 infection. Both conserved end residues are part of each CDR3. Fields, in order: D gene, J gene, clone size, V gene, CDR3 DNA, CDR3 protein. A D gene is named only where the DNA matches it firmly. A clone size is listed for some rows: how often the clone was seen (once, few, many), or a class if it is expanded.

D gene: TRBD2; J gene: TRBJ2-2; clone size: NA; V gene: TRBV7-3; CDR3 DNA: TGTGCCAGCACGCCGCGGGGGACCGGGGAGCTGTTTTTT; CDR3 protein: CASTPRGTGELFF
D gene: TRBD2; J gene: TRBJ2-7; clone size: NA; V gene: TRBV5-1; CDR3 DNA: TGCGCCAGCAGCAGGGGGACTAGCGGGGACGAGCAGTACTTC; CDR3 protein: CASSRGTSGDEQYF
D gene: TRBD1; J gene: TRBJ1-2; clone size: NA; V gene: TRBV7-9; CDR3 DNA: TGTGCCAGCAGCTCCCACGGGACAGGGAACTATGGCTACACCTTC; CDR3 protein: CASSSHGTGNYGYTF
D gene: NA; J gene: TRBJ2-3; clone size: NA; V gene: TRBV4-3; CDR3 DNA: TGCGCCAGCAGCCGAATGATACATTGGGGGTCAGATACGCAGTATTTT; CDR3 protein: CASSRMIHWGSDTQYF
D gene: NA; J gene: TRBJ1-5; clone size: NA; V gene: TRBV2; CDR3 DNA: TGTGCCAGCAGCTGGGACGGTCGCAATCAGCCCCAGCATTTT; CDR3 protein: CASSWDGRNQPQHF
D gene: NA; J gene: TRBJ1-4; clone size: NA; V gene: TRBV30; CDR3 DNA: TGTGCCTGGAGCCTTCCGGGGGGGTTCGGCGAAAAACTGTTTTTT; CDR3 protein: CAWSLPGGFGEKLFF
D gene: TRBD1; J gene: TRBJ1-1; clone size: NA; V gene: TRBV6-5; CDR3 DNA: TGTGCCAGCAGTTACTCGAGAGTACAGGGGACTGAAGCTTTCTTT; CDR3 protein: CASSYSRVQGTEAFF
D gene: TRBD1; J gene: TRBJ2-7; clone size: NA; V gene: TRBV2; CDR3 DNA: TGTGCCAGCAAGAACAGGGGTAGCGACGAGCAGTACTTC; CDR3 protein: CASKNRGSDEQYF
D gene: NA; J gene: TRBJ1-2; clone size: NA; V gene: TRBV6-2/TRBV6-3; CDR3 DNA: TGTGCCAGCAGTTACTCGTTGCCGCGTGGTGTAGGCTACACCTTC; CDR3 protein: CASSYSLPRGVGYTF
D gene: NA; J gene: TRBJ2-3; clone size: NA; V gene: TRBV3-1/TRBV3-2; CDR3 DNA: TGTGCCAGCAGCCCACGGGGGACAGATACGCAGTATTTT; CDR3 protein: CASSPRGTDTQYF
D gene: TRBD2; J gene: TRBJ2-1; clone size: NA; V gene: TRBV6-2/TRBV6-3; CDR3 DNA: TGTGCCAGCAGTAGACTAGCGGGATTGGGTGAGCAGTTCTTC; CDR3 protein: CASSRLAGLGEQFF
D gene: TRBD1; J gene: TRBJ1-4; clone size: NA; V gene: TRBV19; CDR3 DNA: TGTGCCAGAAAAAGAAGCCAGGGGGCGCAAGAAAAACTGTTTTTT; CDR3 protein: CARKRSQGAQEKLFF
D gene: NA; J gene: TRBJ1-1; clone size: NA; V gene: TRBV6-5; CDR3 DNA: TGTGCCAGCAGCCTCGGGAGGAACACTGAAGCTTTCTTT; CDR3 protein: CASSLGRNTEAFF
D gene: NA; J gene: TRBJ2-1; clone size: few; V gene: TRBV4-1; CDR3 DNA: TGCGCCAGCAGCGCCGTCACGAGCTCCTACAATGAGCAGTTCTTC; CDR3 protein: CASSAVTSSYNEQFF
D gene: TRBD1; J gene: TRBJ1-1; clone size: NA; V gene: TRBV2; CDR3 DNA: TGTGCCAGCAGTGGGGGGCGGGGACAGGCTTTCTTT; CDR3 protein: CASSGGRGQAFF
D gene: NA; J gene: TRBJ2-7; clone size: few; V gene: TRBV4-2; CDR3 DNA: TGTGCCAGCAGCCGGAGTGTTACCCGCGCCTCCTACGAGCAGTACTTC; CDR3 protein: CASSRSVTRASYEQYF
D gene: NA; J gene: TRBJ2-7; clone size: once; V gene: TRBV7-9; CDR3 DNA: TGTGCCAGCAGCTTAAATGCGGTGCAGGGGACCTCCTACGAGCAGTACTTC; CDR3 protein: CASSLNAVQGTSYEQYF
D gene: NA; J gene: TRBJ2-1; clone size: NA; V gene: TRBV18; CDR3 DNA: TGTGCCAGCTCACCTAACGGGGACAATGAGCAGTTCTTC; CDR3 protein: CASSPNGDNEQFF
D gene: NA; J gene: TRBJ2-7; clone size: once; V gene: TRBV7-2; CDR3 DNA: TGTGCCAGCAGCTTCAATCCGGGACACACCTACGAGCAGTACTTC; CDR3 protein: CASSFNPGHTYEQYF
D gene: NA; J gene: TRBJ2-6; clone size: few; V gene: TRBV7-9; CDR3 DNA: TGTGCCAGCAGTTTTTCGGGGGGGGCCAACGTCCTGACTTTC; CDR3 protein: CASSFSGGANVLTF
D gene: NA; J gene: TRBJ2-3; clone size: NA; V gene: TRBV5-4; CDR3 DNA: TGTGCCAGCAGCCAAGCGGGCACAGATACGCAGTATTTT; CDR3 protein: CASSQAGTDTQYF
D gene: NA; J gene: TRBJ2-5; clone size: NA; V gene: TRBV6-2/TRBV6-3; CDR3 DNA: TGTGCCAGCAGTTACCGCCCTGGGGGGGCGGAGACCCAGTACTTC; CDR3 protein: CASSYRPGGAETQYF
D gene: TRBD2; J gene: TRBJ2-3; clone size: once; V gene: TRBV11-3; CDR3 DNA: TGTGCCAGCAGCTTAGGACTAGCGGGAAGTCCAACGCAGTATTTT; CDR3 protein: CASSLGLAGSPTQYF
D gene: TRBD1; J gene: TRBJ2-2; clone size: NA; V gene: TRBV5-8; CDR3 DNA: TGTGCCAGCAGCTTGGACAGGGGGCAAACCGGGGAGCTGTTTTTT; CDR3 protein: CASSLDRGQTGELFF
D gene: TRBD1; J gene: TRBJ1-1; clone size: NA; V gene: TRBV19; CDR3 DNA: TGTGCCAGTAGTACCAGACAGGGGACAGCTTTCTTT; CDR3 protein: CASSTRQGTAFF
D gene: NA; J gene: TRBJ2-1; clone size: once; V gene: TRBV11-3; CDR3 DNA: TGTGCCAGCAGCTTATCCCCGGTCGCTGACAATGAGCAGTTCTTC; CDR3 protein: CASSLSPVADNEQFF
D gene: TRBD2; J gene: TRBJ2-2; clone size: NA; V gene: TRBV7-2; CDR3 DNA: TGTGCCAGCAGCTTTAGCGGGGACACCGGGGAGCTGTTTTTT; CDR3 protein: CASSFSGDTGELFF
D gene: NA; J gene: TRBJ2-5; clone size: NA; V gene: TRBV7-8; CDR3 DNA: TGTGCCAGCAGCTCCCTTCGGGGCGCCGAGACCCAGTACTTC; CDR3 protein: CASSSLRGAETQYF
D gene: NA; J gene: TRBJ2-3; clone size: NA; V gene: TRBV7-2; CDR3 DNA: TGTGCCAGCAGCTTCTCCCCCCTGCGGCCCATAGATACGCAGTATTTT; CDR3 protein: CASSFSPLRPIDTQYF
D gene: TRBD2; J gene: TRBJ2-5; clone size: NA; V gene: TRBV7-6; CDR3 DNA: TGTGCCAGCAGCCTGCCCCGTGCGGGAGCGGGAGTATCGACCCAGTACTTC; CDR3 protein: CASSLPRAGAGVSTQYF
D gene: NA; J gene: TRBJ1-2; clone size: NA; V gene: TRBV18; CDR3 DNA: TGTGCCAGCTCTCGCGGGGGAGAGGGCTATGGCTACACCTTC; CDR3 protein: CASSRGGEGYGYTF
D gene: TRBD1; J gene: TRBJ2-6; clone size: once; V gene: TRBV30; CDR3 DNA: TGTGCCTGGAGACCCGACAAAAGGGACAGGGATCCTGGGGCCAACGTCCTGACTTTC; CDR3 protein: CAWRPDKRDRDPGANVLTF
D gene: NA; J gene: TRBJ1-1; clone size: NA; V gene: TRBV7-9; CDR3 DNA: TGTGCCAGCAGCCGCCTCGGTCACATGAACACTGAAGCTTTCTTT; CDR3 protein: CASSRLGHMNTEAFF
D gene: NA; J gene: TRBJ1-5; clone size: NA; V gene: TRBV19; CDR3 DNA: TGTGCCAGTAGTCCCGGGACGGCTAATCAGCCCCAGCATTTT; CDR3 protein: CASSPGTANQPQHF
D gene: NA; J gene: TRBJ2-7; clone size: NA; V gene: TRBV6-5; CDR3 DNA: TGTGCCAGCATAAGGTCAGCTTCCTACGAGCAGTACTTC; CDR3 protein: CASIRSASYEQYF
D gene: NA; J gene: TRBJ2-5; clone size: NA; V gene: TRBV21-1; CDR3 DNA: TGTGCCAGCAGCAAAGCGCTTAGTAGCGGGAGCCAGACCCAGTACTTC; CDR3 protein: CASSKALSSGSQTQYF
D gene: NA; J gene: TRBJ1-1; clone size: NA; V gene: TRBV11-3; CDR3 DNA: TGTGCCAGCAGCATTTCCCAGAACACTGAAGCTTTCTTT; CDR3 protein: CASSISQNTEAFF
D gene: TRBD2; J gene: TRBJ2-7; clone size: NA; V gene: TRBV6-5; CDR3 DNA: TGTGCCAGCAGTTACTCGGCCCCCGGGAGGGCCCGGGAGCAGTACTTC; CDR3 protein: CASSYSAPGRAREQYF
D gene: NA; J gene: TRBJ2-7; clone size: NA; V gene: TRBV2; CDR3 DNA: TGTGCCAGCAGTGAACAGCGGCTAGGCTACGAGCAGTACTTC; CDR3 protein: CASSEQRLGYEQYF
D gene: NA; J gene: TRBJ2-1; clone size: NA; V gene: TRBV27; CDR3 DNA: TGTGCCAGCAGTCCCCGGGGGGCCTTGACCAATGAGCAGTTCTTC; CDR3 protein: CASSPRGALTNEQFF
D gene: NA; J gene: TRBJ2-1; clone size: NA; V gene: TRBV11-2; CDR3 DNA: TGTGCCAGCAACTCGAACCGCAATGAGCAGTTCTTC; CDR3 protein: CASNSNRNEQFF
D gene: NA; J gene: TRBJ2-7; clone size: NA; V gene: TRBV5-1; CDR3 DNA: TGCGCCAGCAGCTTGGTGGGGGGCTACGAGCAGTACTTC; CDR3 protein: CASSLVGGYEQYF
D gene: NA; J gene: TRBJ2-5; clone size: NA; V gene: TRBV4-1; CDR3 DNA: TGCGCCAGCAGCCAAGAGTGGGCATACAAGTTTGAGACCCAGTACTTC; CDR3 protein: CASSQEWAYKFETQYF
D gene: NA; J gene: TRBJ2-5; clone size: NA; V gene: TRBV5-4; CDR3 DNA: TGTGCCAGCAGCTTGGGTGGGGGGCCGGAGACCCAGTACTTC; CDR3 protein: CASSLGGGPETQYF
D gene: NA; J gene: TRBJ2-4; clone size: NA; V gene: TRBV6-2/TRBV6-3; CDR3 DNA: TGTGCCAGCAGTTACTCCGACTTAGGACGCCGGCCTCTAAAGAAGTACTTC; CDR3 protein: CASSYSDLGRRPLKKYF
D gene: TRBD2; J gene: TRBJ2-1; clone size: NA; V gene: TRBV7-3; CDR3 DNA: TGTGCCAGCAGCTTAAGGGGGGGGACCGACAATGAGCAGTTCTTC; CDR3 protein: CASSLRGGTDNEQFF
D gene: NA; J gene: TRBJ1-1; clone size: NA; V gene: TRBV18; CDR3 DNA: TGTGCCAGCTCACCACCCGCACAGCTCCTTGAAGCTTTCTTT; CDR3 protein: CASSPPAQLLEAFF
D gene: NA; J gene: TRBJ2-7; clone size: few; V gene: TRBV30; CDR3 DNA: TGTGCCTGGAGTGCCGGCGGGGTGTCCTACGAGCAGTACTTC; CDR3 protein: CAWSAGGVSYEQYF
D gene: NA; J gene: TRBJ2-7; clone size: NA; V gene: TRBV24-1; CDR3 DNA: TGTGCCACCCCTGCAATCTTGGCCTCCTACGAGCAGTACTTC; CDR3 protein: CATPAILASYEQYF
D gene: NA; J gene: TRBJ1-4; clone size: NA; V gene: TRBV7-9; CDR3 DNA: TGTGCCAGCAGTTTTAAAATCGGACACTATAATGAAAAACTGTTTTTT; CDR3 protein: CASSFKIGHYNEKLFF
D gene: TRBD1; J gene: TRBJ1-5; clone size: NA; V gene: TRBV6-2/TRBV6-3; CDR3 DNA: TGTGCCAGCAGTTACTCCTTGGACAGGTCCTATAGCAATCAGCCCCAGCATTTT; CDR3 protein: CASSYSLDRSYSNQPQHF
D gene: NA; J gene: TRBJ1-2; clone size: few; V gene: TRBV19; CDR3 DNA: TGTGCCAGTAGCTCGGCGGGGGGGCGCGTTGGCTACACCTTC; CDR3 protein: CASSSAGGRVGYTF
D gene: TRBD2; J gene: TRBJ2-1; clone size: NA; V gene: TRBV30; CDR3 DNA: TGTGCCTGGAGTGTCTCGGGGGAGGGCCTCGATGAGCAGTTCTTC; CDR3 protein: CAWSVSGEGLDEQFF